This TCR beta chain was found in a study of T cell responses to AZD1222 COVID-19 vaccine. Measured with immunoSEQ multiplex PCR; TCRdb has only the in-frame clones, and not every one. The table lists about 110,000 clones, roughly 85% of them singletons, with 2.5% to 3.5% in the top ten. This TCR derives from an adult in good health. The material sequenced was peripheral blood, taken on day 0 of AZD1222 vaccination.

CDR3 in amino acids: CSATDSGANVLTF. CDR3 coding DNA: TGCAGCGCTACAGACTCTGGGGCCAACGTCCTGACTTTC. The gene calls are TRBV29-1 and TRBJ2-6; no firm D call. Trimming pared 7 bases from V and 0 bases from J, leaving 7 bases between. Germline V gene data show CDR1 as SQVTM and CDR2 as ANQGSEA. The CDR3 loop spans 13 amino acids.